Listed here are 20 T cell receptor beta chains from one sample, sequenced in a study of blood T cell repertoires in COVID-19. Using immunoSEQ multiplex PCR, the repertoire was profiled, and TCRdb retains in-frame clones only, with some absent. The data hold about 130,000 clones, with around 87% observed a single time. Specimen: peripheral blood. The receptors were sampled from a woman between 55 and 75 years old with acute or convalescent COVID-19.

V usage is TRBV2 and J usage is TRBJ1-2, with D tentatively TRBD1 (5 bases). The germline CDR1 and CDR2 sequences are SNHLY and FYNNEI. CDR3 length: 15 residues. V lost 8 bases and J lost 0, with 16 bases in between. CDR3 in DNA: TGTGCCAGCGAACTTCGGGGGGGTTCTAACTATGGCTACACCTTC. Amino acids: CASELRGGSNYGYTF.

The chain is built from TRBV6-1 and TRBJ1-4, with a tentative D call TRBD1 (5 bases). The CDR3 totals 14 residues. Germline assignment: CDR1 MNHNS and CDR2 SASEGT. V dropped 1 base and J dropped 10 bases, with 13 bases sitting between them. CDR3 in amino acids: CASSEVGRVGKLFF. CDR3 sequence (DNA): TGTGCCAGCAGTGAAGTGGGCAGGGTGGGAAAACTGTTTTTT.

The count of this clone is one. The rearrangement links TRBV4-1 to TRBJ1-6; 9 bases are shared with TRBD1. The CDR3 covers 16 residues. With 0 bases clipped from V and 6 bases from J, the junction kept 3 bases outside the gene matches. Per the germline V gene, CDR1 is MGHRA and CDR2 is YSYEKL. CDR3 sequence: CASSQDGTGLNSPLHF. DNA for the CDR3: TGCGCCAGCAGCCAAGATGGGACAGGGCTTAATTCACCCCTCCACTTT.

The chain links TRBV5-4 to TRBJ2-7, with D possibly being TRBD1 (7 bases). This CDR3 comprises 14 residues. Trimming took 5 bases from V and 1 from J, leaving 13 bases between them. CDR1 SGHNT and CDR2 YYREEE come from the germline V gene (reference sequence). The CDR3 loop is CASRMEGASYEQYF. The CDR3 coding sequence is TGTGCCAGCAGGATGGAGGGGGCGTCCTACGAGCAGTACTTC.

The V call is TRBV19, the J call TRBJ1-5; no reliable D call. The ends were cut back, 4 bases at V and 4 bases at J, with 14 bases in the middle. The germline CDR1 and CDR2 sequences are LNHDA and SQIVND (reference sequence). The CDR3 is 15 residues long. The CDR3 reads CASSTPRTGNQPQHF. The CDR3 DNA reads TGTGCCAGTAGTACCCCCCGGACGGGGAATCAGCCCCAGCATTTT. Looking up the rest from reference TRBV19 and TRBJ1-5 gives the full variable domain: DGGITQSPKYLFRKEGQNVTLSCEQNLNHDAMYWYRQDPGQGLRLIYYSQIVNDFQKGDIAEGYSVSREKKESFPLTVTSAQKNPTAFYLCASSTPRTGNQPQHFGDGTRLSIL.

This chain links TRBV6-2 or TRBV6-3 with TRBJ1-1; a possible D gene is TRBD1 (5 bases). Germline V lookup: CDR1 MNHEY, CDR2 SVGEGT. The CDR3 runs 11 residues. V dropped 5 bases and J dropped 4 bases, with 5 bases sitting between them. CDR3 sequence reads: CASSRGTEAFF. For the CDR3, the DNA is TGTGCCAGCAGTAGGGGCACTGAAGCTTTCTTT.

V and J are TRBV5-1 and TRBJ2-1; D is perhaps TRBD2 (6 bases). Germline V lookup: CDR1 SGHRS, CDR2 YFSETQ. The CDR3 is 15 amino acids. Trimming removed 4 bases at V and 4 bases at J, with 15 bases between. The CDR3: CASSLRGSGYNEQFF. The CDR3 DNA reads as TGCGCCAGCAGCCTCCGCGGTAGCGGATACAATGAGCAGTTCTTC.

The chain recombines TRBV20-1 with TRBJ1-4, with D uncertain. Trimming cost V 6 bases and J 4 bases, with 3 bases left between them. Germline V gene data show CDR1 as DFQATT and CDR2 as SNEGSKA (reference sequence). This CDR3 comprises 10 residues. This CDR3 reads CSALNEKLFF. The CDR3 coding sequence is TGCAGTGCCCTTAATGAAAAACTGTTTTTT.

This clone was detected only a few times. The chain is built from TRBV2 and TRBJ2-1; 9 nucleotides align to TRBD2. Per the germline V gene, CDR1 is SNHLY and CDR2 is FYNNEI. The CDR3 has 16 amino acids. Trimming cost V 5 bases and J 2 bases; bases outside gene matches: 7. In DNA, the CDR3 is TGTGCCAGCAGTTGGAAGACTAGCGGAGCCTACAATGAGCAGTTCTTC. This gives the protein CASSWKTSGAYNEQFF. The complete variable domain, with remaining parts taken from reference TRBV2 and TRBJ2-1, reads EPEVTQTPSHQVTQMGQEVILRCVPISNHLYFYWYRQILGQKVEFLVSFYNNEISEKSEIFDDQFSVERPDGSNFTLKIRSTKLEDSAMYFCASSWKTSGAYNEQFFGPGTRLTVL.

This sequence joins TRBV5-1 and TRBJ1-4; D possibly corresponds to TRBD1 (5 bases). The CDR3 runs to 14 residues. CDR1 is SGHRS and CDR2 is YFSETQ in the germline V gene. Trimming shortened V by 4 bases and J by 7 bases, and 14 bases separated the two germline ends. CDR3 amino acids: CASSPTGQSEKLFF. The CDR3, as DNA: TGCGCCAGCAGCCCTACCGGACAAAGTGAAAAACTGTTTTTT.

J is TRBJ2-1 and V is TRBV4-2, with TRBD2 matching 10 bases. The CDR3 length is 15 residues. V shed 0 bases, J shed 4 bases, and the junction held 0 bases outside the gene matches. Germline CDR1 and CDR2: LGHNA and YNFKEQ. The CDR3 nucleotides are TGTGCCAGCAGCCAAGAACTAGCGGGATACAATGAGCAGTTCTTC. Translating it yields CASSQELAGYNEQFF.

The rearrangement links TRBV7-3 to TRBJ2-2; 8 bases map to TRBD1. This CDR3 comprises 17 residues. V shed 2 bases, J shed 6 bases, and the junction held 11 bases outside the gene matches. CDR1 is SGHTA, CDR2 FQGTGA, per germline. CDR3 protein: CASSLPGGDRSPGELFF. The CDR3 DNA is TGTGCCAGCAGCTTACCAGGGGGCGATCGGTCCCCCGGGGAGCTGTTTTTT.

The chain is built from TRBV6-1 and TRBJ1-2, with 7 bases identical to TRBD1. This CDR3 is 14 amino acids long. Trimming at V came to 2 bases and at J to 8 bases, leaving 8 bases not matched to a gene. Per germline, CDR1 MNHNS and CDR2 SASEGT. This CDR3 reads CASSEPGTVEGYTF. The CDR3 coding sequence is TGTGCCAGCAGTGAACCAGGGACAGTCGAAGGCTACACCTTC.

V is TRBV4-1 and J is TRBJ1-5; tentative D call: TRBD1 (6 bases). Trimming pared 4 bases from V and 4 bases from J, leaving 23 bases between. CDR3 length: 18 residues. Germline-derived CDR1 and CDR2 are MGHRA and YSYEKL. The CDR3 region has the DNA TGCGCCAGCAGCCCTCCCTGGGATTCGATCAGGGGAAATCAGCCCCAGCATTTT. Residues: CASSPPWDSIRGNQPQHF.

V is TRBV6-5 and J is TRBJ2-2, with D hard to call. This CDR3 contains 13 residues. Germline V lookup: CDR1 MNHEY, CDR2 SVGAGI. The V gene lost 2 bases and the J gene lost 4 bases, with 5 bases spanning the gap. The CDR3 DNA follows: TGTGCCAGCAGTTACGGCGGCACCGGGGAGCTGTTTTTT. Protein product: CASSYGGTGELFF.

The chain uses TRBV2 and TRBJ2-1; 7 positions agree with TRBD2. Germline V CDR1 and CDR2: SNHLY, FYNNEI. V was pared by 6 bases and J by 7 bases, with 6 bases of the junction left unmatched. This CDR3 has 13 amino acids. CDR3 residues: CASSGRQWNEQFF. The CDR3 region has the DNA TGTGCCAGCAGCGGGAGGCAATGGAATGAGCAGTTCTTC.

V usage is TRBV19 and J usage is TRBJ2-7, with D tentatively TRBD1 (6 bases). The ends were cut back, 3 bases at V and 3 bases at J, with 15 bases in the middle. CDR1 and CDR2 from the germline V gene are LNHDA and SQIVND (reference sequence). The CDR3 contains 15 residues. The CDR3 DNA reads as TGTGCCAGTAGTATGGGGGCAGGGCCTCTCTACGAGCAGTACTTC. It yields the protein CASSMGAGPLYEQYF.

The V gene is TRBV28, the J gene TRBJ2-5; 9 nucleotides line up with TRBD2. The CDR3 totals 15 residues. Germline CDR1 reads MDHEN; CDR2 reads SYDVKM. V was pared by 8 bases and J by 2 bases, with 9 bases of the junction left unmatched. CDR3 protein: CASSAGGGLQETQYF. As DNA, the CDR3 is TGTGCCAGCTCGGCGGGAGGGGGATTACAAGAGACCCAGTACTTC.

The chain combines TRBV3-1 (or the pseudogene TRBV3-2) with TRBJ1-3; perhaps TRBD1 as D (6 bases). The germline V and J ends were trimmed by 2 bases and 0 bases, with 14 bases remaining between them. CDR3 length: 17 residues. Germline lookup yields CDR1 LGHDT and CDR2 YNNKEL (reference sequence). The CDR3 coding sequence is TGTGCCAGCAGCCAAAGTCAGAACAGGGCCTCTGGAAACACCATATATTTT. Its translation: CASSQSQNRASGNTIYF.

CDR3: CASSPGQGLKVTEAFF. CDR3 nucleotide sequence: TGTGCCAGCTCACCGGGGCAGGGCCTGAAGGTGACTGAAGCTTTCTTT. This sequence joins TRBV18 and TRBJ1-1; a possible D gene is TRBD1 (5 bases). Germline lookup yields CDR1 KGHSH and CDR2 LQKENI. The CDR3 loop spans 16 amino acids. Trimming took 3 bases from V and 5 from J, leaving 19 bases between them.